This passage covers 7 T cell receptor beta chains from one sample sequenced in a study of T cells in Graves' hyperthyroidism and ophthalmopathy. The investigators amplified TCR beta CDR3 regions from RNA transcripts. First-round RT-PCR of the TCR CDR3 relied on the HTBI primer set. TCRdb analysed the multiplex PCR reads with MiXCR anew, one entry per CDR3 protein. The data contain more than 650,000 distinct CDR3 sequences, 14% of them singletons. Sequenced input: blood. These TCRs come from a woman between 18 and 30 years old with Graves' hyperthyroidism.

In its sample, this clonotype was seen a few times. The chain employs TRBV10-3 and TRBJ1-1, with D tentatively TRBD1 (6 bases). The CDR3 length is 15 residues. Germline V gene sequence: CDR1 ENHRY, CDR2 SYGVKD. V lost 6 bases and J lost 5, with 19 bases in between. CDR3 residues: CAISRVWTQGTEAFF. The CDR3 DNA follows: TGTGCCATCAGCCGAGTCTGGACCCAGGGGACTGAAGCTTTCTTT.

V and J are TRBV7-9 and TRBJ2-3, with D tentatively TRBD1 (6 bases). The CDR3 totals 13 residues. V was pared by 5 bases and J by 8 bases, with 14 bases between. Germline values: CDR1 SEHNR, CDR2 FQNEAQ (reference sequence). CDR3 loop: CASSPQGPGTQYF. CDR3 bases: TGTGCCAGCAGCCCACAGGGACCGGGTACGCAGTATTTT.

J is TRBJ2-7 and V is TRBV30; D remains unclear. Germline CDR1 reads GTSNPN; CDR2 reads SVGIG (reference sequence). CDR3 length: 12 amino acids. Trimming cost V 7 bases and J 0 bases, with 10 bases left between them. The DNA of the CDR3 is TGTGCCTTGCTGATGGACTCCTACGAGCAGTACTTC. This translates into CALLMDSYEQYF.

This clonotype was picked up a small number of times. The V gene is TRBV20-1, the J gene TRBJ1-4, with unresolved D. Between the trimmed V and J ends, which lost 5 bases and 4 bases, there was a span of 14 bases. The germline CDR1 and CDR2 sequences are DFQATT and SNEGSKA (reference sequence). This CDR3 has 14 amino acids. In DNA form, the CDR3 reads TGCAGTGCTCAAAATCGTAACGGTAATGAAAAACTGTTTTTT. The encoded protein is CSAQNRNGNEKLFF.

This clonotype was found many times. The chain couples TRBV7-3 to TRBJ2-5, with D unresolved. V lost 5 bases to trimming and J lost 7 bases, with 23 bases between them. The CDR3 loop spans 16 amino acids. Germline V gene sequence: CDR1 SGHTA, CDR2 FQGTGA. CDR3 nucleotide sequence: TGTGCCAGCAGCCCCGTAAAGGATACCCCTCTCCGGACCCAGTACTTC. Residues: CASSPVKDTPLRTQYF. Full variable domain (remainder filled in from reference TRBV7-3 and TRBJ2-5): GAGVSQTPSNKVTEKGKYVELRCDPISGHTALYWYRQSLGQGPEFLIYFQGTGAADDSGLPNDRFFAVRPEGSVSTLKIQRTERGDSAVYLCASSPVKDTPLRTQYFGPGTRLLVL.

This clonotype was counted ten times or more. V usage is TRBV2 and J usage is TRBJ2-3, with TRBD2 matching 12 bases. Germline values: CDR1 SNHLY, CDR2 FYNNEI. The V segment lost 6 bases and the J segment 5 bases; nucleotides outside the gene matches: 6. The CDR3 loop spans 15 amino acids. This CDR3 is CASRKTSGSGDTQYF. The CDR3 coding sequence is TGTGCCAGCAGGAAGACTAGCGGGAGTGGAGATACGCAGTATTTT. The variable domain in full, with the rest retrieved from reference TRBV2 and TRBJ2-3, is EPEVTQTPSHQVTQMGQEVILRCVPISNHLYFYWYRQILGQKVEFLVSFYNNEISEKSEIFDDQFSVERPDGSNFTLKIRSTKLEDSAMYFCASRKTSGSGDTQYFGPGTRLTVL.

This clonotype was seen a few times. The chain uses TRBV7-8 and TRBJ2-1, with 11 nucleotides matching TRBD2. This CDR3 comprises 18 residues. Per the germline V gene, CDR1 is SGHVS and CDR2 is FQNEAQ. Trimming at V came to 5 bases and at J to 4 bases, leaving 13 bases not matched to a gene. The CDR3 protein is CASSPHRIPSGRYNEQFF. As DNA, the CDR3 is TGTGCCAGCAGCCCACATCGGATCCCTAGCGGGAGGTACAATGAGCAGTTCTTC.